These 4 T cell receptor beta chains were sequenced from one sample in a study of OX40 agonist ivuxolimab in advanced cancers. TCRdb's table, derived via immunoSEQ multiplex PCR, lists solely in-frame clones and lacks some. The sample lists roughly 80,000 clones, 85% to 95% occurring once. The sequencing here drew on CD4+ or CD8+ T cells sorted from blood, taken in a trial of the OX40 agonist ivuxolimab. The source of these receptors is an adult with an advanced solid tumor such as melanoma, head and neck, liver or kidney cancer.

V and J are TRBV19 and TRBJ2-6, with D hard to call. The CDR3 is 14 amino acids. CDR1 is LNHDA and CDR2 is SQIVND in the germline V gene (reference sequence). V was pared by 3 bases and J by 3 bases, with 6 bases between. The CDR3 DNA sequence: TGTGCCAGTAGTATGATAGGTGGGGCCAACGTCCTGACTTTC. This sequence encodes CASSMIGGANVLTF.

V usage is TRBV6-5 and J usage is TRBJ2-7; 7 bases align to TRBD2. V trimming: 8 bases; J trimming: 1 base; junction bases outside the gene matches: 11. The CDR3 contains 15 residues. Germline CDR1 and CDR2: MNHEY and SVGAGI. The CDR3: CASALTPSGSYEQYF. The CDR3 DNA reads TGTGCCAGCGCACTAACCCCTAGCGGATCCTACGAGCAGTACTTC.

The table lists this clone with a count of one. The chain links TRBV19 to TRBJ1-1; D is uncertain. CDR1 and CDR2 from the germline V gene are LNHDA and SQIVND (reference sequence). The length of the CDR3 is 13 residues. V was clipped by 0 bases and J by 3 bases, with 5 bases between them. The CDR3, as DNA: TGTGCCAGTAGTATAGACAGTTACACTGAAGCTTTCTTT. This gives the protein CASSIDSYTEAFF.

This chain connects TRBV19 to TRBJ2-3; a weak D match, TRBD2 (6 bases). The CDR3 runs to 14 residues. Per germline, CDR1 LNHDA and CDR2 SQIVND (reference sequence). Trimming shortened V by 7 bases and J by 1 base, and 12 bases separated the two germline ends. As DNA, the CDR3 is TGTGCCAGTAAATCGGCGGGACGCACAGATACGCAGTATTTT. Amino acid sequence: CASKSAGRTDTQYF.